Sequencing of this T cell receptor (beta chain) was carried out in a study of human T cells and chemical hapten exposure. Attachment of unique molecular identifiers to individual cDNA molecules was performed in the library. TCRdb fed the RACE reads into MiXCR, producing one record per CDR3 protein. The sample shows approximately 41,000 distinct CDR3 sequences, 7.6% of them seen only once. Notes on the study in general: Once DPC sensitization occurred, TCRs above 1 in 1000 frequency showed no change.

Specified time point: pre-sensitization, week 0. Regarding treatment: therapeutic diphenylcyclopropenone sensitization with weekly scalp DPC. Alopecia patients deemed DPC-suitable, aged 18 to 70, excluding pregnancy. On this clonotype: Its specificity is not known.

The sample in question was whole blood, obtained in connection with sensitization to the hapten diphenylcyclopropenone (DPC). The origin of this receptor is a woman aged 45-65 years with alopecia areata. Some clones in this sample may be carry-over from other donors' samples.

The CDR3 protein is CSADPSGRAAEQFF. CDR3 DNA: TGCAGTGCTGACCCGAGCGGGAGGGCCGCCGAGCAGTTCTTC. This chain connects TRBV20-1 to TRBJ2-1, with 10 bases aligning to TRBD2. CDR1 is DFQATT, CDR2 SNEGSKA, per germline (reference sequence). V lost 5 bases, J lost 10 bases, and 11 bases stayed unmatched. The CDR3 has 14 residues.